The sequence of this TCR beta chain was determined in a study of beta chain features in type 1 diabetes. The wider study: What patients shared with healthy donors was a similar profile of age, gender and cell yields.

Findings of the study overall: VDJ junctions sequenced from type 1 diabetes patients showed fewer insertions and more deletions. TCRB CDR3 length was moderately but significantly reduced in all four CD4+ subsets of Type 1 diabetes patients.

This clone was recorded a few times. Its specificity is not known. Sorted cells reached over 95% purity in every population. V lost 1 base and J lost 1, with 14 bases in between. This CDR3 comprises 16 residues. Per the germline V gene, CDR1 is LNHDA and CDR2 is SQIVND (reference sequence). All of the isolated RNA was reverse transcribed, so expressed TCRB transcripts were sequenced. The data were produced by immunoSEQ multiplex PCR, yet TCRdb's version contains in-frame clones alone and is incomplete. The table includes fewer than 150,000 clones, less than 8.5% detected once. Material: central memory CD4+ T cells from blood. The clonotype originates from a woman in her thirties in good health. The chain is built from TRBV19 and TRBJ2-7; TRBD1 might be the D (6 bases). CDR3: CASSIGAGEGSYEQYF. In DNA form, the CDR3 reads TGTGCCAGTAGTATAGGGGCAGGGGAAGGGTCCTACGAGCAGTACTTC.